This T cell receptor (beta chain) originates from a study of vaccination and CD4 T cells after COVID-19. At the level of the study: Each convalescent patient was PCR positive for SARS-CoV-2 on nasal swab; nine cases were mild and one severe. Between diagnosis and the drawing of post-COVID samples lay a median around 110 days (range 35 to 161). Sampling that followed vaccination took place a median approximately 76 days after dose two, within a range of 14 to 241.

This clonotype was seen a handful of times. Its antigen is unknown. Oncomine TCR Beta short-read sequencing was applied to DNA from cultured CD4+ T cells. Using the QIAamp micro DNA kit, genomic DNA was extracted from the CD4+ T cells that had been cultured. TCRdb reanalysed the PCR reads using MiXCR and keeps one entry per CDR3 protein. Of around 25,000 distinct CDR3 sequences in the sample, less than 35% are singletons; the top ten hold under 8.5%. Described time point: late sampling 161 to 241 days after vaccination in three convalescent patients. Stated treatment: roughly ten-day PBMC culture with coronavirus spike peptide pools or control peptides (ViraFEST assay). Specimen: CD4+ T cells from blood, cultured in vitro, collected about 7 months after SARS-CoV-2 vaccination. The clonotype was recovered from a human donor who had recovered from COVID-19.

CDR3 nucleotides: TGTGCCAGCAGTTCCCCTCCGGGCAGGGGCCTAAACTCCTACGAGCAGTACTTC. It specifies CASSSPPGRGLNSYEQYF. The V and J genes are TRBV27 and TRBJ2-7, with D maybe TRBD1 (6 bases). Trimming removed 4 bases at V and 0 bases at J, with 22 bases between. Germline lookup yields CDR1 MNHEY and CDR2 SMNVEV (reference sequence). The CDR3 length is 18 residues.